A single sample gave rise to the 8 T cell receptor beta chains below, sequenced in a study of PD-1 blockade in classical Hodgkin lymphoma. Every patient was affected by relapse after autologous stem cell transplantation, while exposure to brentuximab vedotin was not uniform. Method: immunoSEQ multiplex PCR; TCRdb's copy keeps in-frame clones and lacks some. The sample holds some 31,000 clones, over 55% seen once. The sequenced sample was peripheral blood mononuclear cells (PBMCs), obtained before the second cycle of nivolumab. These TCRs come from a human donor with classical Hodgkin lymphoma.

V usage is TRBV18 and J usage is TRBJ2-3; 10 bases align to TRBD1. The CDR3 is 22 residues long. The germline CDR1 and CDR2 sequences are KGHSH and LQKENI. With V trimmed by 2 bases and J by 0 bases, 20 bases remained unmatched. This CDR3 reads CASSPINFGTGVWQGSTDTQYF. As DNA, the CDR3 is TGTGCCAGCTCACCAATCAACTTCGGGACAGGGGTTTGGCAGGGGAGCACAGATACGCAGTATTTT. Drawing the rest from reference TRBV18 and TRBJ2-3, the complete variable domain is NAGVMQNPRHLVRRRGQEARLRCSPMKGHSHVYWYRQLPEEGLKFMVYLQKENIIDESGMPKERFSAEFPKEGPSILRIQQVVRGDSAAYFCASSPINFGTGVWQGSTDTQYFGPGTRLTVL.

The CDR3 spells CASSVGQGYYEQYF. DNA for the CDR3: TGTGCCAGCAGTGTAGGCCAGGGATATTACGAGCAGTACTTC. The genes are TRBV2 and TRBJ2-7; possible D gene TRBD1, 5 bases. The germline V and J ends were trimmed by 4 bases and 4 bases, with 14 bases remaining between them. The germline gives CDR1 SNHLY, CDR2 FYNNEI. CDR3 length: 14 amino acids.

V and J are TRBV4-3 and TRBJ1-3; perhaps TRBD1 as D (5 bases). The germline V gene has CDR1 LGHNA and CDR2 YSLEER. The CDR3 is 15 amino acids. Trimming pared 1 base from V and 4 bases from J, leaving 11 bases between. CDR3 sequence: CASSQGSGSGNTIYF. The DNA of the CDR3 is TGCGCCAGCAGCCAAGGATCAGGGTCGGGAAACACCATATATTTT.

The rearrangement uses TRBV29-1 and TRBJ1-2; TRBD1 agrees at 12 bases. The V gene end was trimmed by 3 bases and the J gene end by 3 bases; junction bases not matched to a gene: 5. Germline lookup yields CDR1 SQVTM and CDR2 ANQGSEA. CDR3 length: 15 residues. The CDR3 sequence: CSVEGQGANYYGYTF. The DNA for the CDR3 is TGCAGCGTTGAGGGACAGGGGGCGAATTACTATGGCTACACCTTC.

This clone was detected only once. The chain combines TRBV27 with TRBJ2-7, with D perhaps TRBD1 (8 bases). CDR1 and CDR2 from the germline V gene are MNHEY and SMNVEV (reference sequence). The CDR3 is 14 residues long. Trimming took off 6 bases at V and 3 bases at J, with 15 bases between the two ends. CDR3 sequence: CASSQTGDYYEQYF. CDR3 DNA sequence: TGTGCCAGCAGCCAGACAGGGGACTACTACGAGCAGTACTTC.

This chain uses TRBV7-9 with TRBJ2-1, with D possibly being TRBD2 (6 bases). Trimming stripped 4 bases from V and 5 bases from J, with 9 bases between. Germline assignment: CDR1 SEHNR and CDR2 FQNEAQ (reference sequence). This CDR3 region has 13 residues. The CDR3 DNA reads TGTGCCAGCAGCTGGGGGGAAGACAATGAGCAGTTCTTC. This codes for CASSWGEDNEQFF. Full variable domain (missing parts from reference TRBV7-9 and TRBJ2-1): DTGVSQNPRHKITKRGQNVTFRCDPISEHNRLYWYRQTLGQGPEFLTYFQNEAQLEKSRLLSDRFSAERPKGSFSTLEIQRTEQGDSAMYLCASSWGEDNEQFFGPGTRLTVL.

The V and J genes are TRBV28 and TRBJ1-4; no reliable D call. CDR1 MDHEN and CDR2 SYDVKM come from the germline V gene. The V gene lost 4 bases and the J gene lost 4 bases, with 13 bases spanning the gap. The CDR3 extends over 15 amino acids. CDR3 coding DNA: TGTGCCAGCAGTTCTTATGAGGGCCTTAATGAAAAACTGTTTTTT. It codes for CASSSYEGLNEKLFF. Combining the CDR3 with reference TRBV28 and TRBJ1-4 gives the whole variable domain DVKVTQSSRYLVKRTGEKVFLECVQDMDHENMFWYRQDPGLGLRLIYFSYDVKMKEKGDIPEGYSVSREKKERFSLILESASTNQTSMYLCASSSYEGLNEKLFFGSGTQLSVL.

This chain's CDR3 is CASSLATGDTGELFF. The CDR3 nucleotides are TGCGCCAGCAGCTTGGCCACAGGGGACACCGGGGAGCTGTTTTTT. The gene calls are TRBV5-1 and TRBJ2-2; TRBD1 aligns across 7 bases. Germline V gene data show CDR1 as SGHRS and CDR2 as YFSETQ. CDR3 length equals 15 residues. V lost 0 bases and J lost 3; bases outside the gene matches: 2.